This T cell receptor (beta chain) was retrieved from a study of cytomegalovirus exposure and HLA in healthy donors (dated by TCRdb to 2016 to 2017). In terms of the full investigation: According to an earlier analysis of several hundred of the donors, some 170 million T cells yielded 90 million to 130 million unique TCR beta sequences and approximately 300 Gb of sequence data. The number of donors typed differed by locus, with roughly 629-640 for A, B, C, DRB1 and DQB1, 522 for DQA1, some 570 for DPA1, and some 440 for DPB1. Donor age, sex, ethnicity and CMV serostatus were compiled alongside the repertoire data. Across some 400 genotyped donors of the cohort, an average of about 240,000 unique TCR beta nucleotide sequences per donor were sequenced, and approximately 19% of those sequences were non-productive. Along with the approximately 650-subject first cohort, a separate validation cohort of about 110 different subjects was used. The later analysis used no new phenotypic data to find candidate immune exposures, relying instead on TCR beta sequences and their occurrence across donors. Four to six DR-DQ haplotypes were handled as single units for association and clustering, since linkage in the cohort was strong. The study aimed to test whether cataloging public T cell receptors could reveal signatures of past pathogen exposure. The T cell repertoires of some 700 subjects were profiled by immunosequencing and related to cytomegalovirus serostatus. An early release that covered roughly 600 HLA-typed donors contained 300 to 350 gigabases of sequencing data and tens of millions of unique TCR sequences. To study patterns of TCR occurrence, a later analysis re-analyzed previously published TCR beta repertoires from several hundred donors and added high-resolution HLA genotyping. A later genetic analysis took genome-wide SNP genotypes for 398 of the 666 donors and used that subset as a discovery cohort. Among the approximately 430 genotyped donors, around 81% belonged to the genetic ancestry cluster associated with self-reported Caucasian donors. An earlier analysis of approximately 580 of the donors used high-throughput TCR beta sequencing to judge whether each TCR beta V gene segment behaved as functional or pseudogenic. The study combined high-throughput TCR immunosequencing, statistical association of individual TCRs with disease status, and machine learning to predict cytomegalovirus infection status. HLA typing included class I and class II loci at four-digit resolution. Every repertoire in the discovery cohort had been generated on one and the same sequencing platform.

What the work shows at the level of the full study, not this receptor alone: According to a later analysis, TCR association rates differed among HLA loci, with DRB1 alleles showing the most associated TCRs and HLA-C alleles showing the fewest. In a later genetic analysis, a missense DCLRE1C variant was associated with V-gene and J-gene trimming of TCR beta chains, and the association was replicated in an independent cohort. Most CMV-associated TCR beta chains appeared to be HLA-restricted in a later analysis, and the HLA associations seemed to be driven largely by CMV exposure. Some IMGT-functional V segments, including TRBV6-2 and TRBV6-3, could not be told apart with the 87-base-pair reads, so those segments were excluded. The authors suggested that the approach could potentially be extended to other disease states and immunological phenotypes. Assigning TCR associations to individual alleles was difficult when HLA alleles, especially DR and DQ, strongly co-occurred. A further reported finding was that TCR beta sequences accurately predicted the HLA-A and HLA-B alleles for most subjects in the first cohort. Roughly uniform sequencing depth across donors was assumed in presence/absence analyses, although this assumption may not hold. While some public TCRs were present in many individuals, most TCR sequences turned up only very rarely across donors. In a later genetic analysis, fewer N-insertions in productive TCRs were reported among donors in an Asian-associated ancestry cluster than the 666-donor mean. The earlier analysis of 587 of the donors excluded approximately 15 rarely observed V segments, including chromosome 9 orphons, because counts were too low. Several of the top co-occurrence clusters appeared to be linked to parvovirus B19, influenza, CMV and Epstein-Barr virus, according to a later analysis. Specific HLA alleles were associated with 15,000 to 20,000 TCR beta sequences at a false discovery rate of 0.05 in a later analysis. A cluster of highly shared sequence variants was judged likely to represent a technical artifact of the sequencing pipeline. A few of the identified cytomegalovirus-associated TCR beta chains were confirmed in vitro to be specific for cytomegalovirus antigens. CMV serostatus was the only immune exposure information available for the cohort. HLA typing was unavailable for some donors at each locus, so association tests used only the typed subset. The study listed 150 to 200 TCR beta chains as associated with cytomegalovirus. In both the original and validation cohorts, the classifier was reported to diagnose cytomegalovirus status with high specificity and sensitivity. In this cohort, only TCR beta chains were sequenced, and detectable features were limited by the absence of alpha or paired-chain data. Broadly in line with IMGT annotations, most TCR beta V segments showed up in productive rearrangements about 87% or about 30% of the time in an earlier analysis of around 550 of the donors. Compared with equally common non-associated chains, HLA-associated TCR beta chains in a later analysis were more clonally expanded and had lower generation probabilities. Correlated functional status among segregating V segments might be attributable to linkage disequilibrium, but an unknown experimental factor could not be ruled out.

The method was the immunoSEQ multiplex PCR assay. The multiplex PCR relied on a mix of 60 forward primers for TCR Vbeta segments and 13 reverse primers for TCR Jbeta segments. The CDR3 region of rearranged TCR beta genes was amplified from genomic DNA by a multiplex PCR assay. The Illumina HiSeq System was used to sequence the amplified TCR beta libraries as 87-base-pair reads. In the authors' own workflow: A later analysis tallied 80 million to 95 million unique TCR beta chains across the 550 to 850 repertoires, and 10 million to 11 million of those chains were shared by two or more donors. Raw reads were error-corrected and collapsed into unique sequences by a nearest-neighbor algorithm in which closely related sequences were merged to remove PCR and sequencing errors. To assign V, D and J gene segments, CDR3 sequences were aligned to IMGT reference sequences. For a sequence to be retained, at least a six-nucleotide match to both a V gene segment and a J gene segment was required. A rearrangement was called productive if the CDR3 had no stop codons and remained in frame with V and J, and every other rearrangement was called non-productive. Following IMGT convention, CDR3 was defined as the stretch from the second conserved V-encoded cysteine up to the conserved J-encoded phenylalanine. The earlier analysis of 587 of the donors excluded sequences that lacked an unambiguous match to a single V gene segment. An earlier analysis of 550 to 650 of the donors classified V segments as functional when productive rearrangements were above 56.7% and as segregating when the standard deviation between donors was above 5%. A statistical classification framework was developed to diagnose cytomegalovirus status using the catalog of TCR beta chain sequences. A later analysis assigned V and J genes by comparing TCR nucleotide sequences with IMGT/GENE-DB human TR gene sequences. Using the TCRdist pipeline, a later analysis assigned CDR3 sequences along with most-parsimonious VDJ recombination scenarios. In a later analysis, each TCR beta chain was defined by its CDR3 amino acid sequence together with its V-gene family, and reads lacking a unique V-gene family were excluded. In a later analysis, 550 to 650 highly shared, low-generation-probability nucleotide sequences were removed to address suspected cross-contamination and a sequencing artifact. In a later analysis, a clonal expansion index was calculated for each public chain from normalized within-repertoire ranks of inferred template counts. In a later analysis, generation probabilities were computed using a VDJ recombination model fitted to out-of-frame rearrangements, and the results were checked against IGoR. In a later analysis, TCR-TCR, TCR-HLA and TCR-CMV co-occurrence was scored with hypergeometric tests, and a repertoire-size bias correction was applied to TCR pairs. In a later analysis, false discovery rates were estimated by permuting HLA or CMV assignments 20 times. In a later analysis, co-occurring TCRs were grouped using DBSCAN, and TCRdist sequence similarity was added for clustering within HLA-allele-positive subsets. Repertoires with fewer than 30,000 or more than 120,000 public chains were left out of co-occurrence clustering, as were several repertoires with anomalous nucleotide sharing. TCRdb holds this immuneACCESS table with in-frame rearrangements only. Some clones are missing; in checked studies, unresolved V genes explain under half, and the rest has no known cause. V, J and clone size are those of that table, while D and trimming were read from the DNA. Recorded for this sample are roughly 110,000 clones; roughly 80% of them occurred a single time. Roughly 3.6% of the sample is taken by the ten largest.

In regard to this clone: What this receptor recognizes is not known. Base qualities were left out, and no much larger clone turns up one base away. This same CDR3 is encoded by further DNA sequences in the sample.

CDR1 and CDR2 were assigned from the germline V gene as LGHNA and YSLEER. Cut back by 0 bases and 2 bases, the V and J ends lie 10 bases apart. The CDR3 goes from the cysteine to the phenylalanine over 15 residues. Left in the record is the CDR3 DNA by itself, 45 bases read in frame from the first base. The cohort was made up of approximately 670 healthy bone marrow donors. All cohort members were sampled while nominally healthy, although unrecorded immune exposures were likely present. The donor was CMV seronegative and was included in the group of around 320 seronegative cohort members. Every donor gave a peripheral blood sample, and the peripheral blood mononuclear cells from that sample were used for TCR beta sequencing. The Qiagen DNeasy Blood Extraction Kit was used to extract genomic DNA from the blood cell samples.

The material sequenced was PBMCs. The V gene is TRBV4-3 and the J gene is TRBJ1-2; a tentative D call is TRBD1 (5 bases match). The sequence was obtained from a man aged 60 to 69 in good health and CMV-seronegative. The CDR3 corresponds to CASSQDGQGNYGYTF. DNA sequence: TGCGCCAGCAGCCAAGATGGTCAGGGCAACTATGGCTACACCTTC.